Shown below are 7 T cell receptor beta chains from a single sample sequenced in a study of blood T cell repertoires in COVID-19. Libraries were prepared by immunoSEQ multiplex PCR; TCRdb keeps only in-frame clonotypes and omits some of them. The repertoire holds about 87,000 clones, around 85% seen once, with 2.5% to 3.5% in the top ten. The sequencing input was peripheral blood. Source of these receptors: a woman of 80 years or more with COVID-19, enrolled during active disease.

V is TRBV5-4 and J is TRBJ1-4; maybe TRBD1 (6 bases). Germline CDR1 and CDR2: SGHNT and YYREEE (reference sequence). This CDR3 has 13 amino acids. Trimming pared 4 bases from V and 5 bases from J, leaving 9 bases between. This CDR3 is CASSPGQNEKLFF. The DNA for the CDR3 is TGTGCCAGCAGCCCCGGACAGAATGAAAAACTGTTTTTT.

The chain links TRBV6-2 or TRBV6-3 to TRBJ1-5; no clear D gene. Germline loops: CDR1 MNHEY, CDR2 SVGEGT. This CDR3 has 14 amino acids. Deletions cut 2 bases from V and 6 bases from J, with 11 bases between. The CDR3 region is CASSYAGRPQPQHF. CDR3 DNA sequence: TGTGCCAGCAGTTACGCGGGCAGGCCTCAGCCCCAGCATTTT.

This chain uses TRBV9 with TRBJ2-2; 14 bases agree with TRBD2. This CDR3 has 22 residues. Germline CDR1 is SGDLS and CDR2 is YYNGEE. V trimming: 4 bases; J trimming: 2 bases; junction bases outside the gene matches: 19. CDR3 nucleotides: TGTGCCAGCAGCTCGAATTCCGGGGGGACTAGCGGGAGTCCTGCCAACACCGGGGAGCTGTTTTTT. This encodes CASSSNSGGTSGSPANTGELFF. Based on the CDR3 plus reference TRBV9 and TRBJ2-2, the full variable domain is DSGVTQTPKHLITATGQRVTLRCSPRSGDLSVYWYQQSLDQGLQFLIQYYNGEERAKGNILERFSAQQFPDLHSELNLSSLELGDSALYFCASSSNSGGTSGSPANTGELFFGEGSRLTVL.

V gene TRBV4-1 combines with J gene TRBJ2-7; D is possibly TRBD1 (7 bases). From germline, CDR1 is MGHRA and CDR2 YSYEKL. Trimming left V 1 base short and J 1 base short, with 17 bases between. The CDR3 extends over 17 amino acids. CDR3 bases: TGCGCCAGCAGCCAAGGGCCTTTGGCAGGGGGGTCCTACGAGCAGTACTTC. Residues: CASSQGPLAGGSYEQYF.

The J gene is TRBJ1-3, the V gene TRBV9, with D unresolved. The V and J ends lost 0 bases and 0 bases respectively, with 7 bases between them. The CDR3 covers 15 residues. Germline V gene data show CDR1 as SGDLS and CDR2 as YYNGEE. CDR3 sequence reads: CASSVGGRSGNTIYF. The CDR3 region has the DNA TGTGCCAGCAGCGTAGGAGGCCGCTCTGGAAACACCATATATTTT.

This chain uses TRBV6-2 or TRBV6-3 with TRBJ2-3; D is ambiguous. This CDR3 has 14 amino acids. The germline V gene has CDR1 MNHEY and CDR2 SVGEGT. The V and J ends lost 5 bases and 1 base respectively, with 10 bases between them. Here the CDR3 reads CASSLGSRTDTQYF. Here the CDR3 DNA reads TGTGCCAGCAGTCTAGGATCACGCACAGATACGCAGTATTTT.

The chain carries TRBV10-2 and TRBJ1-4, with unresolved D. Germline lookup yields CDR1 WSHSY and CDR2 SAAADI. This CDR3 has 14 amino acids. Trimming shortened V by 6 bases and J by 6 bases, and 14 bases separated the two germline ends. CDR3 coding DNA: TGCGCCAGCAGGGGAACGGGGTTCGATGAAAAACTGTTTTTT. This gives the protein CASRGTGFDEKLFF.